The present TCR beta chain was sequenced within a study of T cell responses to AZD1222 COVID-19 vaccine. Study-level points and caveats: Donors were mostly white British, more females; clonal diversity possibly underestimated.

This CDR3 region has 11 residues. With 2 bases removed from V and 3 bases from J, the gap between germline ends came to 5 bases. CDR1 is DFQATT, CDR2 SNEGSKA, per germline (reference sequence). The protocol was immunoSEQ multiplex PCR, while the TCRdb copy is restricted to in-frame clones and leaves out a portion. This table has 90,000 to 150,000 clones, approximately 90% appearing once. Regarding this clone: Its antigen is undetermined.

The source is an adult in good health. The rearrangement uses TRBV20-1 and TRBJ2-7; D is uncertain. Source: peripheral blood, taken on day 0 of AZD1222 vaccination. CDR3 amino acids: CSARQLYEQYF. CDR3 coding DNA: TGCAGTGCTAGACAGCTCTACGAGCAGTACTTC.